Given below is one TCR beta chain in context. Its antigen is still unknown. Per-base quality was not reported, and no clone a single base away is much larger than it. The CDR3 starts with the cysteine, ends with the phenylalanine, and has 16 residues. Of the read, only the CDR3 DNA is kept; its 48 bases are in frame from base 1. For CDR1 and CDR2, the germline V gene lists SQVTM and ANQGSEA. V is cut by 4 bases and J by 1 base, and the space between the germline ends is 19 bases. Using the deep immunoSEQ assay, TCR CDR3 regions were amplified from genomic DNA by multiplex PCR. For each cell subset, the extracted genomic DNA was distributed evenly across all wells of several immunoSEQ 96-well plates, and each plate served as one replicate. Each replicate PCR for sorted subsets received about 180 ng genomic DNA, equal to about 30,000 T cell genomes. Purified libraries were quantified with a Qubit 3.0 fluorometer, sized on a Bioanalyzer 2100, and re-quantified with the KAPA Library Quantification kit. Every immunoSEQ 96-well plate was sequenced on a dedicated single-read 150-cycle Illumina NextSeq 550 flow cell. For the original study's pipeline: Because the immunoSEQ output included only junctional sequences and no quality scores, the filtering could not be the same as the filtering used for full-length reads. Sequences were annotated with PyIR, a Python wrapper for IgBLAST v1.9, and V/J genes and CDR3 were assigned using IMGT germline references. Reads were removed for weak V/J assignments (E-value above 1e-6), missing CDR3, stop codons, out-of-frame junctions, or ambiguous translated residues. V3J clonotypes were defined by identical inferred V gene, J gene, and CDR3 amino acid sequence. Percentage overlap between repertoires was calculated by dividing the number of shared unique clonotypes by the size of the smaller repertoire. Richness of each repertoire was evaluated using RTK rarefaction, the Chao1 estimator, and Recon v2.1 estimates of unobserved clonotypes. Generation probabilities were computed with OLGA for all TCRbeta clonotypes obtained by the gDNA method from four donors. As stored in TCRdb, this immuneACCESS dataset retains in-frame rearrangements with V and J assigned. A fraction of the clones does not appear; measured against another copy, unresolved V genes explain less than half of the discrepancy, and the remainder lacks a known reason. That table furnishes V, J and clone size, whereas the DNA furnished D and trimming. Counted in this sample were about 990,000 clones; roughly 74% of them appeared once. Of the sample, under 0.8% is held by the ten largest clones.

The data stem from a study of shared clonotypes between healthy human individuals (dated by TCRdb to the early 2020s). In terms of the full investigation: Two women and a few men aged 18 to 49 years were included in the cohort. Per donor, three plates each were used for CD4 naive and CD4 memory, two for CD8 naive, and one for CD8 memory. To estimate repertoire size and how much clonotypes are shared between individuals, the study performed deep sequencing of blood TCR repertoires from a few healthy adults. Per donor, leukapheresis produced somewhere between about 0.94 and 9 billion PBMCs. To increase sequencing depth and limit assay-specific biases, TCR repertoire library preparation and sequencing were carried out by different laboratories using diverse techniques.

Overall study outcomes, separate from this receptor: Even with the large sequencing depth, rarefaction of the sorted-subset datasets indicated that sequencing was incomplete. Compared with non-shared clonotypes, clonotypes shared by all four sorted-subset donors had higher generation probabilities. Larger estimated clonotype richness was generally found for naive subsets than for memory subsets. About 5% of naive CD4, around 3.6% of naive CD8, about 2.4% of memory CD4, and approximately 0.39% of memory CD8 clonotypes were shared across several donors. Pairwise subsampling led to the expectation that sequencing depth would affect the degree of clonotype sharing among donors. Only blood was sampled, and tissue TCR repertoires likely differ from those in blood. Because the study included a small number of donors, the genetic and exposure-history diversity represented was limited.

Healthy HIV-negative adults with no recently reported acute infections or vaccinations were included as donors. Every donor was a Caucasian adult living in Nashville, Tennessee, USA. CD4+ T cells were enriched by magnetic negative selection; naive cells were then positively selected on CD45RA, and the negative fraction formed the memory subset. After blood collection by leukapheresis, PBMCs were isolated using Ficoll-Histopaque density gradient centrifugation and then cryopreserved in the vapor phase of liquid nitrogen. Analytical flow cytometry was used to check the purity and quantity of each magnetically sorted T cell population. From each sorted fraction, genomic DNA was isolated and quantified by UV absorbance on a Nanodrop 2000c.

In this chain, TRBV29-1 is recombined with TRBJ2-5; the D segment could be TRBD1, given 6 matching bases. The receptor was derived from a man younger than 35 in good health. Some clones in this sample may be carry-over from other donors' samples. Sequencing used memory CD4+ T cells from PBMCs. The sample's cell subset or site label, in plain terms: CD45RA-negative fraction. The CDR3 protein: CSVAAGTGSPQETQYF. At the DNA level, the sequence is TGCAGCGTTGCCGCAGGTACAGGGTCCCCCCAAGAGACCCAGTACTTC.